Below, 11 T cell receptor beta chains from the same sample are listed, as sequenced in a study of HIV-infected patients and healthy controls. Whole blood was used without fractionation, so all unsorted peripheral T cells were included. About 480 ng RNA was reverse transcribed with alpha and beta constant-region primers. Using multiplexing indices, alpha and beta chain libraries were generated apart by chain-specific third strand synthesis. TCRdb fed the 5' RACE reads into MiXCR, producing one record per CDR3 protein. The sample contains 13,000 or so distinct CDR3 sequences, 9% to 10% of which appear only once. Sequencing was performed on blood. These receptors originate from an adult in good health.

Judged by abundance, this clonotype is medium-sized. The CDR3 DNA reads as TGCAGTGCTGCCCTAGGGACTAGCGGAGTCCTAGATACCCAGTACTTC. Its translation is CSAALGTSGVLDTQYF. The genes are TRBV20-1 and TRBJ2-5; 11 bases match TRBD2. The ends lost 5 bases at V and 8 bases at J; junction bases unmatched: 16. The CDR3 contains 16 residues. Germline CDR1 reads DFQATT; CDR2 reads SNEGSKA (reference sequence).

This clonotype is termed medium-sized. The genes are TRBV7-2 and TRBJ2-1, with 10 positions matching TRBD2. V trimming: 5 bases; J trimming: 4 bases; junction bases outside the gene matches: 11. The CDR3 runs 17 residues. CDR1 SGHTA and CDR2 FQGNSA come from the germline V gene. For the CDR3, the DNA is TGTGCCAGCAGCATAAGAATAGCGGGGGGCTTGTACAATGAGCAGTTCTTC. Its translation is CASSIRIAGGLYNEQFF.

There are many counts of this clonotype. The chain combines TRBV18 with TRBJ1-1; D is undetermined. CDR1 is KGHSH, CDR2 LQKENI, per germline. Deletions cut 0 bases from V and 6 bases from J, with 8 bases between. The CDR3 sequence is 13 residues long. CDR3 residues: CASSPPEKSEAFF. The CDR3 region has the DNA TGTGCCAGCTCACCACCTGAGAAATCTGAAGCTTTCTTT.

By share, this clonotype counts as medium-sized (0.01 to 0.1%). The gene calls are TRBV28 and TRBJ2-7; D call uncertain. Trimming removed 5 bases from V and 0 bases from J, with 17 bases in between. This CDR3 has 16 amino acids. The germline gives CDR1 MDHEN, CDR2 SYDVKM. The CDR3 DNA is TGTGCCAGCAGTCTGGTCTGGGGTCCAAGCTCCTACGAGCAGTACTTC. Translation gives CASSLVWGPSSYEQYF.

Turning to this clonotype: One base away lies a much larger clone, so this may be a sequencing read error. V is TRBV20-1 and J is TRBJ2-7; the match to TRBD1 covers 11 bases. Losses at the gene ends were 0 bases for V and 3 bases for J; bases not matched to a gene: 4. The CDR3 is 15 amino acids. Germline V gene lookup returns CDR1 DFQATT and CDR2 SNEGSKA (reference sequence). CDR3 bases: TGCAGTGCTAGAGACCGGGACAGGGGGATCTACGAGCAGTACTTC. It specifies CSARDRDRGIYEQYF.

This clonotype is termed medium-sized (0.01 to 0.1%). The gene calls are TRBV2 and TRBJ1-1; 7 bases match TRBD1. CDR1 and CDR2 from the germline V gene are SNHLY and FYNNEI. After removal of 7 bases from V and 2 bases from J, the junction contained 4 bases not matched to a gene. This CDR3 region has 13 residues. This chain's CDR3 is CASTTGANTEAFF. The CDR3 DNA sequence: TGTGCCAGCACAACAGGGGCAAACACTGAAGCTTTCTTT.

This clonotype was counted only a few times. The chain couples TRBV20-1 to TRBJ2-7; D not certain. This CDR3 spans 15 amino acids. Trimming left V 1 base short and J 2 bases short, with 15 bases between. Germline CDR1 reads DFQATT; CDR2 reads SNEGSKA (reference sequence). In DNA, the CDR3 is TGCAGTGCTAGAGCAAAAAGCATAGCAGCCTACGAGCAGTACTTC. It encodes CSARAKSIAAYEQYF.

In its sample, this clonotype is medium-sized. The CDR3 region has the DNA TGTGCCAGCAGTTTCGGCAGGGTAGGATCACCCCTCCACTTT. This sequence encodes CASSFGRVGSPLHF. The chain joins TRBV28 to TRBJ1-6; D may be TRBD1 (5 bases). The CDR3 loop spans 14 amino acids. V was pared by 3 bases and J by 10 bases, with 13 bases between. Germline V gene data show CDR1 as MDHEN and CDR2 as SYDVKM.

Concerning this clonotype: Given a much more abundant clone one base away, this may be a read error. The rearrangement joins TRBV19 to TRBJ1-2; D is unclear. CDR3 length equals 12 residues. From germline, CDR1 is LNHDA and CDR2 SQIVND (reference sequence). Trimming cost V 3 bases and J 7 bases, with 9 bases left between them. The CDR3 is CASSIEGCGYTF. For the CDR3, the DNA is TGTGCCAGTAGTATCGAAGGCTGTGGCTACACCTTC.

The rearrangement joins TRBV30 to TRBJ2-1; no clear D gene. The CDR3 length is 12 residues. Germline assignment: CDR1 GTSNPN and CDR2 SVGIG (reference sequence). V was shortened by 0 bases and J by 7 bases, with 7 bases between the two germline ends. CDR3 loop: CAWSVLVNEQFF. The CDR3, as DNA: TGTGCCTGGAGTGTACTCGTTAATGAGCAGTTCTTC. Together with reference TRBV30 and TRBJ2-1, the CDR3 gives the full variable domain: SQTIHQWPATLVQPVGSPLSLECTVEGTSNPNLYWYRQAAGRGLQLLFYSVGIGQISSEVPQNLSASRPQDRQFILSSKKLLLSDSGFYLCAWSVLVNEQFFGPGTRLTVL.

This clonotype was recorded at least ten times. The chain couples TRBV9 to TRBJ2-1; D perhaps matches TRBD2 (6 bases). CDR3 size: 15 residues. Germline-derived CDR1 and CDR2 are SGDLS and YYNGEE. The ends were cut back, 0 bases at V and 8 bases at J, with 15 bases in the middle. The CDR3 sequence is CASSVAGAPSHEQFF. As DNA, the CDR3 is TGTGCCAGCAGCGTAGCGGGAGCCCCCTCCCATGAGCAGTTCTTC.